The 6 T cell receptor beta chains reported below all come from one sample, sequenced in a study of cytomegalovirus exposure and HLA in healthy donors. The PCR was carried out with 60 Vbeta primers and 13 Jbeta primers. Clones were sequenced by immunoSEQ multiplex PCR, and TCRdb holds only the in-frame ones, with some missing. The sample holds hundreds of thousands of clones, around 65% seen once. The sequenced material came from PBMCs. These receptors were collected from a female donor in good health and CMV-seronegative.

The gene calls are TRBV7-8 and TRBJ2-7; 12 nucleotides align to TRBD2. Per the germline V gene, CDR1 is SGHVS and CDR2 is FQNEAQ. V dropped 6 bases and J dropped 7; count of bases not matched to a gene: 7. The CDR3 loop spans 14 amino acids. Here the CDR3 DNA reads TGTGCCAGCAGTCAGGTACTAGCGGGAGGTGAGCAGTACTTC. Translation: CASSQVLAGGEQYF.

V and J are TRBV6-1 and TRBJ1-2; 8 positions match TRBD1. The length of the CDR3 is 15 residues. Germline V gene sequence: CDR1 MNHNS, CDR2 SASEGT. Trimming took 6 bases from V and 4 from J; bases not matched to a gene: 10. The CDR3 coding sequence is TGTGCCAGCAGGCACAGCAGGGGGCTTGGCTATGGCTACACCTTC. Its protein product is CASRHSRGLGYGYTF.

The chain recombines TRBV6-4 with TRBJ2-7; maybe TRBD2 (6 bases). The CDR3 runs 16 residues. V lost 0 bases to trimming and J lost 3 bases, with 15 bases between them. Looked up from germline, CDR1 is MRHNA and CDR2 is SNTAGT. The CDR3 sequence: CASSDSNGGIVYEQYF. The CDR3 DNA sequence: TGTGCCAGCAGTGACTCGAACGGCGGGATCGTCTACGAGCAGTACTTC.

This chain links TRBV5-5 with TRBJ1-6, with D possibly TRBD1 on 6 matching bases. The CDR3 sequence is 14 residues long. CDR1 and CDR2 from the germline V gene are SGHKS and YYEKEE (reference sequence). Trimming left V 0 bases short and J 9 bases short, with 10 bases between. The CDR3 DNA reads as TGTGCCAGCAGCTTGGGACAGGCGAGTTCACCCCTCCACTTT. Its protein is CASSLGQASSPLHF.

CDR3 sequence reads: CSARGPGKLFF. In DNA, the CDR3 is TGCAGTGCTAGAGGCCCCGGGAAACTGTTTTTT. The V call is TRBV20-1, the J call TRBJ1-4, with D unresolved. CDR1 DFQATT and CDR2 SNEGSKA come from the germline V gene (reference sequence). The V gene lost 1 base and the J gene lost 11 bases, with 8 bases spanning the gap. This CDR3 has 11 residues.

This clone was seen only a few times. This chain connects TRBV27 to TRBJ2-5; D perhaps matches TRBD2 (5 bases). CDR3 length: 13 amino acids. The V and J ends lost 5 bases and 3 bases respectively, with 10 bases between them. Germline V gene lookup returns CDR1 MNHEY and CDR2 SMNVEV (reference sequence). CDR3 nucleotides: TGTGCCAGCAGTCGCCGGCGGGAAGAGACCCAGTACTTC. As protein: CASSRRREETQYF.